This entry concerns a single T cell receptor (beta chain). No antigen is known for it. This sample was included in a study of type 1 regulatory T cells. Study-wide background: T-allo10 is an in vitro-generated, Tr1-enriched CD4 T cell product specific for alloantigen.

Whole-study results and caveats: Tr1 cells had a more restricted TCR repertoire than non-Tr1 cells.

The V gene's germline CDR1 is MGHDK and CDR2 SYGVNS. The J segment lost 4 bases and the V segment lost 3 bases, leaving 7 bases of the junction unmatched. CDR3 length: 15 residues. One entry per CDR3 protein results from TCRdb running MiXCR on the reads. The repertoire has more than 60,000 distinct CDR3 sequences, 55% to 65% of them found once; the top ten carry approximately 1.8%. The TCR was taken from a human donor in good health. The chain has TRBV25-1 and TRBJ2-7, with 9 bases identical to TRBD2. The specimen was cultured non-Tr1 T cells, either the whole culture or a sorted T cell fraction (not recorded which). CDR3 DNA: TGTGCCAGCAGTGATTTGGCTAGCGGGGCTTACGAGCAGTACTTC. Translation gives CASSDLASGAYEQYF.